The rows below give T cell receptor beta chains drawn from one sample of a study of a mutant IDH1 vaccine in newly diagnosed glioma. Assay used: immunoSEQ multiplex PCR; TCRdb lists only in-frame clones, some missing. The sample yields tens of thousands of clones, roughly 80% seen once. The source was PBMCs, collected from a glioma patient treated with radiotherapy, temozolomide or both. The receptor set was obtained from a woman in her thirties or forties with glioma. The CDR3 runs from the conserved cysteine through the conserved F or W. Fields, in order: CDR3 protein, CDR3 DNA, D gene, clone size, V gene, J gene. D genes are given only for firm matches. Clone sizes are given selectively: once, few, many, or a class where the clone is expanded.

CASSLGQGDNEQFF	TGCGCCAGCAGCCTGGGACAGGGGGACAATGAGCAGTTCTTC	TRBD1	.	TRBV4-1	TRBJ2-1
CASSLETYTEAFF	TGCGCCAGCAGCTTGGAGACTTACACTGAAGCTTTCTTT	.	.	TRBV5-1	TRBJ1-1
CAALGTDPSGANVLTF	TGTGCCGCCTTGGGGACGGACCCCTCTGGGGCCAACGTCCTGACTTTC	.	once	TRBV10-3	TRBJ2-6
CASSPSWISTF	TGTGCCAGCAGCCCATCTTGGATTTCCACCTTC	.	few	TRBV7-9	TRBJ1-2
CASSRDRGSNQPQHF	TGTGCCAGTAGTAGGGACAGGGGGAGCAATCAGCCCCAGCATTTT	TRBD1	.	TRBV19	TRBJ1-5
CASSLRQGNTEAFF	TGCGCCAGCAGCTTGCGACAGGGGAACACTGAAGCTTTCTTT	TRBD1	.	TRBV5-1	TRBJ1-1
CASSTDLSTEAFF	TGTGCCAGCAGCACCGACCTGAGCACTGAAGCTTTCTTT	.	.	TRBV7-8	TRBJ1-1
CASSPPSGTMSSPLHF	TGCGCCAGCAGCCCCCCGTCCGGGACAATGAGTTCACCCCTCCACTTT	.	.	TRBV4-1	TRBJ1-6
CASSSSPTGLNTEAFF	TGTGCCAGCTCATCAAGCCCTACAGGGCTGAACACTGAAGCTTTCTTT	.	few	TRBV18	TRBJ1-1
CASSDSSKATDTQYF	TGTGCCAGCAGTGACTCGAGTAAAGCTACCGATACGCAGTATTTT	.	.	TRBV6-4	TRBJ2-3
CASRLRGGGTEAFF	TGTGCCAGCAGGCTAAGGGGTGGCGGGACTGAAGCTTTCTTT	.	.	TRBV25-1	TRBJ1-1